This TCR beta chain stems from a study of T-cell memory formation after mild COVID-19 (TCRdb year 2021). For the wider study: TCR sequence clusters from the two donors were largely donor specific. T-cell clones expanding and contracting after mild COVID-19 in two donors were tracked by longitudinal TCRalpha and TCRbeta repertoire sequencing. The cohort was made up of two young adult volunteers, one female and one male, who were previously healthy.

The research as a whole found: Only two mild cases were covered in the study, and larger cohorts including severe cases with pre-infection samples were considered necessary. The detection of some responding clones in pre-infection memory suggests that pre-existing cross-reactive memory T cells joined the SARS-CoV-2 response. Whether the second-wave clones peaking on day 37 were SARS-CoV-2 specific was not confirmed. Contracting CD4+ clones were located mainly in the CM and EM memory subsets, whereas CD8+ clones were found to be enriched in EMRA. Balanced CD4/CD8 phenotypes were observed for clones contracting from day 15 to 85, whereas a bias towards CD4+ was observed for a second wave of clones expanding from day 15 to 37.

The listed sequencing device is Illumina NovaSeq 6000. cDNA libraries for TCRalpha and TCRbeta were prepared by 5'RACE using constant-segment primers, with sample barcodes and unique molecular identifiers added. Trizol reagent was used to extract RNA from every sample. The libraries were amplified in two PCR steps, and the second step added a second sample barcode and Illumina TruSeq adapters. Sequencing of libraries was performed on an Illumina NovaSeq with 2 x 150 bp paired-end reads. Processing in the source paper ran as follows. The reads were demultiplexed and collapsed into UMI-guided consensus sequences using migec v1.2.7. Using mixcr v2.1.11, the UMI consensuses were aligned to TRA and TRB V and J templates and assembled into clonotypes. Clonotypes were classified as expanded or contracted when called significant by both edgeR and NoisET, with noise models trained on biological replicates. For edgeR calls, a false discovery rate-adjusted p below 0.01 and a log2 fold-change threshold of 1 were applied. As an exploratory analysis of dynamics, PCA with hierarchical clustering was applied to max-normalized trajectories of the 1000 most abundant clonotypes. Separately sequenced CD4+ and CD8+ repertoires were used to assign the CD4 or CD8 phenotype of responding clones. Clones were called with MiXCR by TCRdb after fastp trimmed the public reads at Q25, and only in-frame beta chains were retained. For every CDR3 protein sequence, its rows merge into one entry that carries the most common genes and DNA. These V and J calls rely on TCRdb rather than the paper's analysis. This sample is represented by about 470,000 distinct CDR3 sequences; nearly 25% of them were singletons. Clones ranked in the top ten supply about an eighth of the sample.

The CDR3 measures 10 amino acids from cysteine to phenylalanine. The sequence is cut down to CDR3 DNA, 30 bases in frame from base 1. Looking up the germline V gene yields CDR1 SQVTM and CDR2 ANQGSEA. Trimmed from V: 6 bases; trimmed from J: 11 bases; junction bases lacking a gene match: 6. This clonotype occurred a few times. Its target antigen remains unknown. Base-call qualities are not available, and no considerably larger clone is one nucleotide away. Ficoll-Paque density gradient centrifugation was used to isolate PBMCs. This TCR was sampled from an adult woman who had mild COVID-19 (a few samples of this study predate the infection). The sample titles of this study are shuffled in the database, so cell type and time point are left out; the donor was told from shared clones. The V gene is TRBV29-1 and the J gene is TRBJ1-1; TRBD1 matches 7 bases in the middle. Sequences were obtained from PBMCs or a T cell subset sorted from them (not recorded which). The CDR3 protein is CSVATGDAFF. The DNA reads TGCAGCGTGGCCACAGGGGACGCTTTCTTT.